Sequencing of this T cell receptor beta chain was carried out in a study of T-cell reconstitution after alpha-beta-depleted transplantation in children. Germline loops: CDR1 SEHNR, CDR2 FQNEAQ (reference sequence). The germline V and J ends were trimmed by 0 bases and 4 bases, with 9 bases remaining between them. This CDR3 is built from 15 residues. This clonotype was seen many times. Its antigen remains unidentified. Study-level findings and limits: T-cell numbers and diversity one year post-transplant derived largely from freshly generated T cells. Where alpha-beta T cells came from about two months after transplant was reportedly several hundred expanded graft clones. The study traced high day-60 TCRbeta diversity in some patients to surviving recipient T cells and thymic progenitors.

A TCRbeta library incorporating unique molecular identifiers was prepared. One entry per CDR3 protein results from TCRdb running MiXCR on the PCR reads. This sample has around 270,000 distinct CDR3 sequences; 6% to 10% occur once, and the top ten carry 8.5% to 9.5%. The sequence derives from a female patient aged 2-9 years who had a stem cell transplant for Fanconi anemia, so the T cells may come from the graft donor. The sequenced sample was peripheral blood, obtained 360 days after TCRalphabeta/CD19-depleted stem cell transplant. The J gene is TRBJ1-4, the V gene TRBV7-9; D remains unclear. CDR3 DNA sequence: TGTGCCAGCAGCTTAGCGCACAGCCTTAATGAAAAACTGTTTTTT. It is translated as CASSLAHSLNEKLFF.